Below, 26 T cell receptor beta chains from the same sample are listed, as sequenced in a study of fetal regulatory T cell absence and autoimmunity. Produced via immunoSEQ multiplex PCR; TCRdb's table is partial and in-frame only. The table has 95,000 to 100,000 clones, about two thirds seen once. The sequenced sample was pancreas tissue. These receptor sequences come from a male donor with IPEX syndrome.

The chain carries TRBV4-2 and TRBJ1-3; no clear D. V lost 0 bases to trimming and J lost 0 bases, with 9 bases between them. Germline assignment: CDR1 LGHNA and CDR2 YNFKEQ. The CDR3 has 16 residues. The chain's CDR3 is CASSQDWWSSGNTIYF. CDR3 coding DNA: TGTGCCAGCAGCCAAGATTGGTGGAGCTCTGGAAACACCATATATTTT.

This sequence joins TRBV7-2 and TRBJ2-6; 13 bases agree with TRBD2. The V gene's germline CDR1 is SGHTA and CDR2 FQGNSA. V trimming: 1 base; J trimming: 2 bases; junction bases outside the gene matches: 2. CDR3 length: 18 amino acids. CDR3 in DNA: TGTGCCAGCAGCTTAGTTACTAGCGGGGGGGCTGGGGCCAACGTCCTGACTTTC. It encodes CASSLVTSGGAGANVLTF.

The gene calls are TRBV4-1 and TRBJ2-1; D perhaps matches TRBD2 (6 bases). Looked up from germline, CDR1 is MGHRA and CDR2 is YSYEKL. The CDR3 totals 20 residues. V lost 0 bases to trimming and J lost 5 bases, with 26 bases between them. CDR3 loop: CASSQDPGAGPRGNNNEQFF. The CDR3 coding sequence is TGCGCCAGCAGCCAAGATCCGGGAGCGGGTCCCCGGGGGAACAACAATGAGCAGTTCTTC.

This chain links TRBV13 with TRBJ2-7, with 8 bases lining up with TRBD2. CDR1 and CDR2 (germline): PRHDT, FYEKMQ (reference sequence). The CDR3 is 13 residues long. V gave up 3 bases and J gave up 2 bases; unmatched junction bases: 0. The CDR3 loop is CASSLGLAYEQYF. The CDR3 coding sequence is TGTGCCAGCAGCTTGGGACTAGCCTACGAGCAGTACTTC.

The CDR3 region is CASSIQATLGEQFF. DNA of the CDR3: TGTGCCAGTAGTATACAAGCTACTTTAGGAGAGCAGTTCTTC. The chain employs TRBV19 and TRBJ2-1, with D unclear. This CDR3 contains 14 residues. Looked up from germline, CDR1 is LNHDA and CDR2 is SQIVND (reference sequence). Between the trimmed V and J ends, which lost 2 bases and 10 bases, there was a span of 15 bases.

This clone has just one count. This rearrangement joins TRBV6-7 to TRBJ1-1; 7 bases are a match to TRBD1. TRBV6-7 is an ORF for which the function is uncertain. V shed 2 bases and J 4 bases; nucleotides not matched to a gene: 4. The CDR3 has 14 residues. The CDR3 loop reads CASSYMTGSTEAFF. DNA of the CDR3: TGTGCCAGCAGTTACATGACAGGGAGCACTGAAGCTTTCTTT.

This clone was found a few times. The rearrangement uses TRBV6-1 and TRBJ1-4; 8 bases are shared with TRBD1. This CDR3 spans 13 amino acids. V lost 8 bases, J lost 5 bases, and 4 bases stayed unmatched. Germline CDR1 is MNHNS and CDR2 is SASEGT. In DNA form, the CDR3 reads TGTGCCAGCTCTTGGACAGGGAATGAAAAACTGTTTTTT. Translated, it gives CASSWTGNEKLFF.

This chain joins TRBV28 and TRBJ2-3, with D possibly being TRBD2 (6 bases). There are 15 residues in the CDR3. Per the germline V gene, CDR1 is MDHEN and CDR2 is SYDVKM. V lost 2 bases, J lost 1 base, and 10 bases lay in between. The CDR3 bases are TGTGCCAGCAGTTTAGTTGCGGGGCGCACAGATACGCAGTATTTT. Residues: CASSLVAGRTDTQYF.

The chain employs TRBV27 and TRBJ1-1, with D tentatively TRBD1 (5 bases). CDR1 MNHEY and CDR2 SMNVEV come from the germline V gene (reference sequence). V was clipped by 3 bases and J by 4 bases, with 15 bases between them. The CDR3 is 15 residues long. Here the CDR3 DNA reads TGTGCCAGCAGTTTGGGGTATGCGGGGCGCACTGAAGCTTTCTTT. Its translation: CASSLGYAGRTEAFF.

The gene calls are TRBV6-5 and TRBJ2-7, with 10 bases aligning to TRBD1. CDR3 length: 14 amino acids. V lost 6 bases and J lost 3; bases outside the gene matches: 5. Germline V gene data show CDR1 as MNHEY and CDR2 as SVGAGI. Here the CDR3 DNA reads TGTGCCAGCAGATCTAGGACAGGGGGCTACGAGCAGTACTTC. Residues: CASRSRTGGYEQYF.

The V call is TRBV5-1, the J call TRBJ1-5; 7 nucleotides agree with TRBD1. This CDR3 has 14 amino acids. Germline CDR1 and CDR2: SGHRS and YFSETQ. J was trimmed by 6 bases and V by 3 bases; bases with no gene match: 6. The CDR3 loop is CASSWRQGGQPQHF. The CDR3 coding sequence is TGCGCCAGCAGCTGGAGACAGGGCGGTCAGCCCCAGCATTTT.

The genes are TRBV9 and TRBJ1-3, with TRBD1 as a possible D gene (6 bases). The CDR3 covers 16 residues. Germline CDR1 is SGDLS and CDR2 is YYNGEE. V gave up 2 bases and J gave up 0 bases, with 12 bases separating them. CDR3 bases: TGTGCCAGCAGCGTTACTCCGGGACACTCTGGAAACACCATATATTTT. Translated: CASSVTPGHSGNTIYF. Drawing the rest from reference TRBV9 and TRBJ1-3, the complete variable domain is DSGVTQTPKHLITATGQRVTLRCSPRSGDLSVYWYQQSLDQGLQFLIQYYNGEERAKGNILERFSAQQFPDLHSELNLSSLELGDSALYFCASSVTPGHSGNTIYFGEGSWLTVV.

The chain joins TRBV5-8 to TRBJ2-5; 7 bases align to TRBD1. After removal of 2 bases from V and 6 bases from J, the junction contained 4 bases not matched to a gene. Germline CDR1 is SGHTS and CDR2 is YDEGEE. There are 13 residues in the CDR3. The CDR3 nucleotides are TGTGCCAGCAGCTTCAACAGGGGAAAGACCCAGTACTTC. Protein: CASSFNRGKTQYF.

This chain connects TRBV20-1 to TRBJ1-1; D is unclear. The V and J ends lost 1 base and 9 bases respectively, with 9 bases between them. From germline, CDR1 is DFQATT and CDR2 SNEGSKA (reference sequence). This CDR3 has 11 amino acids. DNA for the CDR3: TGCAGTGCTAGAGGGCCAGGCCAAGCTTTCTTT. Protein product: CSARGPGQAFF.

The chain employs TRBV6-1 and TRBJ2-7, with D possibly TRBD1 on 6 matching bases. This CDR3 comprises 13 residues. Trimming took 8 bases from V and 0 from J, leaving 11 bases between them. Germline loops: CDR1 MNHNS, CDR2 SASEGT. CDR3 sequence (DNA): TGTGCCAGCTCGGGACAACCCTCCTACGAGCAGTACTTC. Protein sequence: CASSGQPSYEQYF.

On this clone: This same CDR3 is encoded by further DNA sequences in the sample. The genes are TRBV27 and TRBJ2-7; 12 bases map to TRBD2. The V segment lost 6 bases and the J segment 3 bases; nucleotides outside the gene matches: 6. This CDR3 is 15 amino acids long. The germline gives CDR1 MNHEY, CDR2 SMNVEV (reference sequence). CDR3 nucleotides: TGTGCCAGCAGACCAGGACTAGCGGGAAACTACGAGCAGTACTTC. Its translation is CASRPGLAGNYEQYF.

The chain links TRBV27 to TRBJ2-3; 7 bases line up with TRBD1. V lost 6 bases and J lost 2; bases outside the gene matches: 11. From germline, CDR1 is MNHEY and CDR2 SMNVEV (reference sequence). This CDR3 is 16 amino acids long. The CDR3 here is CASSPRQGSFTDTQYF. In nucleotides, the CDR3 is TGTGCCAGCAGCCCCAGACAGGGTTCTTTCACAGATACGCAGTATTTT.

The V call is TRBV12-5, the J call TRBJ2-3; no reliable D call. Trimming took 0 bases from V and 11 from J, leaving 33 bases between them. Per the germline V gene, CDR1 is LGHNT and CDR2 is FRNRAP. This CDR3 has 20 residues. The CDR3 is CASGLVRVTGSPQIRSRQYF. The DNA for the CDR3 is TGTGCTAGTGGTTTGGTACGAGTCACGGGTAGCCCACAGATACGCAGTAGGCAGTATTTT.

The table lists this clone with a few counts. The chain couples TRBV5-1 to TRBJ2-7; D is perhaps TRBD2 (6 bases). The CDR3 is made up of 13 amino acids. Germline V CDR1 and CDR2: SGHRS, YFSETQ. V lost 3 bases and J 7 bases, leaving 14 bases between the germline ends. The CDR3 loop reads CASSYWGEWEQYF. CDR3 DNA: TGCGCCAGCAGCTACTGGGGGGAATGGGAGCAGTACTTC.

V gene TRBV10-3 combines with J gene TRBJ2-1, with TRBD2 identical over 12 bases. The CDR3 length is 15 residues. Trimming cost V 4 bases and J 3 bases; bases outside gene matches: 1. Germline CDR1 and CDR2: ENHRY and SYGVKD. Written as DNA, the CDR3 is TGTGCCATCAGTGGGACTAGCGGGAACTACAATGAGCAGTTCTTC. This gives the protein CAISGTSGNYNEQFF.

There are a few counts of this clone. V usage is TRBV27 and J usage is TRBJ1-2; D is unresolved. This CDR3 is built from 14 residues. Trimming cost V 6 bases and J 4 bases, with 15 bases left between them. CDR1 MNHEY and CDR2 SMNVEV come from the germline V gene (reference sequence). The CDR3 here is CASSPLLSSYGYTF. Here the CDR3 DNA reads TGTGCCAGCAGCCCGCTTTTATCGAGCTATGGCTACACCTTC.

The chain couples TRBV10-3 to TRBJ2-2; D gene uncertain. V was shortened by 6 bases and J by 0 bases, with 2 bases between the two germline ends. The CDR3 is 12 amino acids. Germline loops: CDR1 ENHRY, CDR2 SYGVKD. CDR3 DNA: TGTGCCATCAGGACGAACACCGGGGAGCTGTTTTTT. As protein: CAIRTNTGELFF.

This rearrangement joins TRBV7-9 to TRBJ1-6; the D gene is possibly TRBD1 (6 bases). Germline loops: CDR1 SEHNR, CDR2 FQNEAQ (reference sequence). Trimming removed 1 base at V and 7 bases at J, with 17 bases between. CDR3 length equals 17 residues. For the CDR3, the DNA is TGTGCCAGCAGCTTAGGCCTTCTCCGGGACAAAAATTCACCCCTCCACTTT. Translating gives CASSLGLLRDKNSPLHF.

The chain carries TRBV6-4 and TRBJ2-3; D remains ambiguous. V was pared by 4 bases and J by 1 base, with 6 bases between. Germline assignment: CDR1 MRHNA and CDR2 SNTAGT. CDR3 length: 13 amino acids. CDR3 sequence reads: CASSVRGTDTQYF. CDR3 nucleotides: TGTGCCAGCAGTGTTAGAGGCACAGATACGCAGTATTTT.

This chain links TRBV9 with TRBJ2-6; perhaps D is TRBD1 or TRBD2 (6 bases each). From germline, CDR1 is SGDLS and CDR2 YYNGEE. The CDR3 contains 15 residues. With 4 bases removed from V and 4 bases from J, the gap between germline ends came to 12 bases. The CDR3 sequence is CASSRGQRGANVLTF. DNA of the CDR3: TGTGCCAGCAGCCGGGGGCAGAGAGGGGCCAACGTCCTGACTTTC.

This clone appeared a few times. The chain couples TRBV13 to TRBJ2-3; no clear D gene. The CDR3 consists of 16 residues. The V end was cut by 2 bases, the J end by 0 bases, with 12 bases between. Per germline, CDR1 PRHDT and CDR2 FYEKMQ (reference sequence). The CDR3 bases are TGTGCCAGCAGCTTATGGTGGCGCGCTAGCACAGATACGCAGTATTTT. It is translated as CASSLWWRASTDTQYF. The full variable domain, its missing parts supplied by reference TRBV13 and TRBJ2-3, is AAGVIQSPRHLIKEKRETATLKCYPIPRHDTVYWYQQGPGQDPQFLISFYEKMQSDKGSIPDRFSAQQFSDYHSELNMSSLELGDSALYFCASSLWWRASTDTQYFGPGTRLTVL.